This T cell receptor beta chain originates from a study of blood T cell repertoires in COVID-19. Clones were sequenced by immunoSEQ multiplex PCR, and TCRdb holds only the in-frame ones, with some missing. Of 55,000 to 75,000 clones listed, 85% to 90% were seen once; the top ten hold more than 6%. CDR3 length equals 14 residues. V was trimmed by 4 bases and J by 1 base, leaving 10 bases between them. In germline, CDR1 is LGHDT, CDR2 YNNKEL (reference sequence). The clonotype originates from a human donor with active COVID-19. The donor label of this sample is uncertain. The rearrangement links TRBV3-1 (or the pseudogene TRBV3-2) to TRBJ1-1; D call uncertain. Sequencing was performed on peripheral blood. CDR3 sequence reads: CASSPSRSNTEAFF. The CDR3 coding sequence is TGTGCCAGCAGCCCGTCTCGTTCGAACACTGAAGCTTTCTTT.